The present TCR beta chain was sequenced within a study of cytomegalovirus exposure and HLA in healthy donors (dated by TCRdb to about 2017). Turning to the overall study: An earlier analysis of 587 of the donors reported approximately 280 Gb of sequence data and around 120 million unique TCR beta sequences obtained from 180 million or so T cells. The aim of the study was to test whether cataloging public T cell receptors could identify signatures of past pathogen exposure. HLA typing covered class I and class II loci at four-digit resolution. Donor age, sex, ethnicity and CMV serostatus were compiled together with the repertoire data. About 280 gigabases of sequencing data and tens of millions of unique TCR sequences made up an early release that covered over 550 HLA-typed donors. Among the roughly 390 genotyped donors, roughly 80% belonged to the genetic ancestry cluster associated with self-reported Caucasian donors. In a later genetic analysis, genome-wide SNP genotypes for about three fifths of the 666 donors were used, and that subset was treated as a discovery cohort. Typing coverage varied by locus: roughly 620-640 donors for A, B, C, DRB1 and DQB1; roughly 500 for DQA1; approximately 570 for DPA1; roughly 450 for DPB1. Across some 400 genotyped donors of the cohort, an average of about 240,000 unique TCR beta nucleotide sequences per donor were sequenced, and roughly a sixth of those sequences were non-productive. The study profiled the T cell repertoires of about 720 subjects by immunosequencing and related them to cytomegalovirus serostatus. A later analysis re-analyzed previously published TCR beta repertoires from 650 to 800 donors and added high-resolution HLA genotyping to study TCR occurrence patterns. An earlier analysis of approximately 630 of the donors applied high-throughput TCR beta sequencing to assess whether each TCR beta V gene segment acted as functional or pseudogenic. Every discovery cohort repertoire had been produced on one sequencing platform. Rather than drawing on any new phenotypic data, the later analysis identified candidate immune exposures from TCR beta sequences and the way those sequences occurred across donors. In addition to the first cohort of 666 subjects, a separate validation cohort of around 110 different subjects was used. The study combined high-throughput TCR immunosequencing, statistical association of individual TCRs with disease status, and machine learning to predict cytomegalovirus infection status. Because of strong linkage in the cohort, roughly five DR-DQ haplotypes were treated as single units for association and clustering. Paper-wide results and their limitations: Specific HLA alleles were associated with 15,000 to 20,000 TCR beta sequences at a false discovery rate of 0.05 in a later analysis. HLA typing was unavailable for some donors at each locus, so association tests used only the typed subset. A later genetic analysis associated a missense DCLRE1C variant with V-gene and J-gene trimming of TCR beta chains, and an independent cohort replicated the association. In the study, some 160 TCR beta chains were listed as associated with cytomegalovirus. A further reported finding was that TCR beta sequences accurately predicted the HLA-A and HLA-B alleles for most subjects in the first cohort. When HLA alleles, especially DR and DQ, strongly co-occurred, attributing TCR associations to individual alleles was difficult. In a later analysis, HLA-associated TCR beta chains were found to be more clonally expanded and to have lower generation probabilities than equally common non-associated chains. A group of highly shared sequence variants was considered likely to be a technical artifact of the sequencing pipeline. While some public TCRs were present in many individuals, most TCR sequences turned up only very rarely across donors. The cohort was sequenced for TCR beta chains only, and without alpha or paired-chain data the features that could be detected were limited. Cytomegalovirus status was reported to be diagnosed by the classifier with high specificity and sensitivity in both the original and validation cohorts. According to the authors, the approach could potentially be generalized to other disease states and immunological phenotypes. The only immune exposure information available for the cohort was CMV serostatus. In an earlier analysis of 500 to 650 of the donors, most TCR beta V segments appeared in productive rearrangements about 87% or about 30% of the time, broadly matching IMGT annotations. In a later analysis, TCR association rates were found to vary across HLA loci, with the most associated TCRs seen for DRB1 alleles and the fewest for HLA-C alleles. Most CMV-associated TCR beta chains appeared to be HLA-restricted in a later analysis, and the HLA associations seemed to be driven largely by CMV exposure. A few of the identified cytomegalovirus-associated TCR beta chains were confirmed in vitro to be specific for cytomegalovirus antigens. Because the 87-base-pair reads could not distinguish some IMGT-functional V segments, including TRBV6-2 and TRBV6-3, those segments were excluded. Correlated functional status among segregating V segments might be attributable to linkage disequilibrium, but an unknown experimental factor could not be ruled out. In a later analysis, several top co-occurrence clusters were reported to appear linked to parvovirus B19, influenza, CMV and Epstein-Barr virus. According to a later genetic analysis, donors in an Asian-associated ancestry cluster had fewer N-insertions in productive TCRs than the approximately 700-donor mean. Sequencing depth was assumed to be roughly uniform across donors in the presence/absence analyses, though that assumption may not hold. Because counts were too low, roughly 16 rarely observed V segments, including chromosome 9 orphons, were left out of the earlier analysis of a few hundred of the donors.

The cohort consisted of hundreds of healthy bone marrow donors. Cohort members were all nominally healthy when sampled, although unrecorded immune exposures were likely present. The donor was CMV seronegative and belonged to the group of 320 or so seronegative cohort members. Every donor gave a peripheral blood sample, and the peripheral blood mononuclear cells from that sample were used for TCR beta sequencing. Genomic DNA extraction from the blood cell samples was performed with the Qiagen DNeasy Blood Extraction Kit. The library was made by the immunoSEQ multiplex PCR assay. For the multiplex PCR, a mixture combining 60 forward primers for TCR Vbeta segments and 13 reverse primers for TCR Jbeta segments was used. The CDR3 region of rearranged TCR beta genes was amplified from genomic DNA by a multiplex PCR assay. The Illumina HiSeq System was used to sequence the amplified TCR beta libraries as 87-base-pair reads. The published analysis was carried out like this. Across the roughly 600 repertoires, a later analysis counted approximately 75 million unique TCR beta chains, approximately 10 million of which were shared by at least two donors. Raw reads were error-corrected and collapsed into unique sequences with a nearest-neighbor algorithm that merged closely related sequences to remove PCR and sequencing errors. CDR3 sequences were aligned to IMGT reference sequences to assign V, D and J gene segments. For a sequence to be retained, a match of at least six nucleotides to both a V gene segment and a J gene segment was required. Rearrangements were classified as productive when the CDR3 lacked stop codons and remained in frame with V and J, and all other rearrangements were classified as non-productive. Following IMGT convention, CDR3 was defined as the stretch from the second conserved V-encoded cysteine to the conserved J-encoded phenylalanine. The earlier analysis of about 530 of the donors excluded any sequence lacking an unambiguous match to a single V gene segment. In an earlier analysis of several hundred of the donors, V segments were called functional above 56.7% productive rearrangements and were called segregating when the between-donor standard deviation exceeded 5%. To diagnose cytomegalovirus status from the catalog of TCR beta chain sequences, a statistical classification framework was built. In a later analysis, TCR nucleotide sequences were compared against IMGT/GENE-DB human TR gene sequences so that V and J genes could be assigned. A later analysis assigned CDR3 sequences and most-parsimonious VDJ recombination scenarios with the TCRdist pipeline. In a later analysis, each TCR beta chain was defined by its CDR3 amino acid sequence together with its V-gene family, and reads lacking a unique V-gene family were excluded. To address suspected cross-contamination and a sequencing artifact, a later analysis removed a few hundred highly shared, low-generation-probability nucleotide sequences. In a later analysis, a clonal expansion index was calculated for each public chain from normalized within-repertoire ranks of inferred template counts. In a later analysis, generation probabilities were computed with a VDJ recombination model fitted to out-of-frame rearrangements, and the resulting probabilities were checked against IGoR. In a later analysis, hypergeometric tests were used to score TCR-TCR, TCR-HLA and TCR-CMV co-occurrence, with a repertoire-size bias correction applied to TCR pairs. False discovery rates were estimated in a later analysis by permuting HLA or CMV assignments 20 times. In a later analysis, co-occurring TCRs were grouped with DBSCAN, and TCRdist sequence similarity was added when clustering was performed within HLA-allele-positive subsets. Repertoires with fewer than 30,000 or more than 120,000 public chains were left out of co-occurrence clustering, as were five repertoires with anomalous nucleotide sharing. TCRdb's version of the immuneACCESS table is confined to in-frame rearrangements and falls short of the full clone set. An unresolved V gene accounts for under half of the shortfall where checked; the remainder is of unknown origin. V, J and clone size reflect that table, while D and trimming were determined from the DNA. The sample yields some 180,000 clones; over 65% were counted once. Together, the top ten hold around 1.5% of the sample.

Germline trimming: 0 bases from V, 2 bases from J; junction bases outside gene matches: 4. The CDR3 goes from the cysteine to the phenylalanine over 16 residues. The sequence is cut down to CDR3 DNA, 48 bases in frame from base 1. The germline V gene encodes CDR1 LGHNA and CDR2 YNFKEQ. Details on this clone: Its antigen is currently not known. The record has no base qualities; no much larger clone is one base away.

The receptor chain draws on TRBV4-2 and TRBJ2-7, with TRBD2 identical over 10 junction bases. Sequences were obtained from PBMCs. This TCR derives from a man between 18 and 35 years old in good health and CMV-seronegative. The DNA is TGTGCCAGCAGCCAAGATAATAGCGGGGGGCCCTACGAGCAGTACTTC. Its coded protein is CASSQDNSGGPYEQYF.